This T cell receptor beta chain was retrieved from a study of T cell responses to AZD1222 COVID-19 vaccine. Produced via immunoSEQ multiplex PCR; TCRdb's table is partial and in-frame only. This table holds about 110,000 clones, approximately 90% found once. Trimming removed 3 bases at V and 3 bases at J, with 15 bases between. The germline V gene encodes CDR1 LNHDA and CDR2 SQIVND (reference sequence). The CDR3 contains 15 residues. This chain links TRBV19 with TRBJ2-7; perhaps TRBD2 as D (7 bases). Material: peripheral blood, obtained on day 0 of AZD1222 vaccination. The sequence was collected from an adult in good health. The CDR3 nucleotides read TGTGCCAGTAGTATTACGGGGGGCCCCTTCTACGAGCAGTACTTC. Translating gives CASSITGGPFYEQYF.